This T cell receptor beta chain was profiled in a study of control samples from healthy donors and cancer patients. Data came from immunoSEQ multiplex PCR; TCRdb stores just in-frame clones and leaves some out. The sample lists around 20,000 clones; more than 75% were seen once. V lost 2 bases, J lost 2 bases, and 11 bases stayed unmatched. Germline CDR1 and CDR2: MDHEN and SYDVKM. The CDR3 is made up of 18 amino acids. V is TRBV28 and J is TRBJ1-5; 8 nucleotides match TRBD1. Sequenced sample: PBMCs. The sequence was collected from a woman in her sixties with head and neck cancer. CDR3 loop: CASSLTQGARRGNQPQHF. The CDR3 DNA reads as TGTGCCAGCAGTTTAACCCAGGGGGCAAGGCGTGGCAATCAGCCCCAGCATTTT. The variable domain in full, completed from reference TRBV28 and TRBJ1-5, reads DVKVTQSSRYLVKRTGEKVFLECVQDMDHENMFWYRQDPGLGLRLIYFSYDVKMKEKGDIPEGYSVSREKKERFSLILESASTNQTSMYLCASSLTQGARRGNQPQHFGDGTRLSIL.